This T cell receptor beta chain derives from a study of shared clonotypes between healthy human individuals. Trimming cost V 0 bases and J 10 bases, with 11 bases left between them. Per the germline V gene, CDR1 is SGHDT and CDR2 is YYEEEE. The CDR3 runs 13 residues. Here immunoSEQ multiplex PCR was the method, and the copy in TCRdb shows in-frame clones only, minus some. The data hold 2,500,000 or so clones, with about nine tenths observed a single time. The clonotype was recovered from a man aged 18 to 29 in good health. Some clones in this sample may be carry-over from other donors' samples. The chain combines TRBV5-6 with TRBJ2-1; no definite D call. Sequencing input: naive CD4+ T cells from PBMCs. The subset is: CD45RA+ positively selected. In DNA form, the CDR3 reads TGTGCCAGCAGCTTGGCCCCGGCGAAGGAGCAGTTCTTC. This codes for CASSLAPAKEQFF.